Each of the 30 T cell receptor beta chains below was sequenced from the same sample in a study of shared clonotypes between healthy human individuals. Sequencing was performed with immunoSEQ multiplex PCR; in TCRdb, only in-frame clones are kept and a portion is missing. The sample records some 2,000,000 clones, nearly 97% being singletons. What was sequenced was naive CD4+ T cells sorted from blood. As to subset: CD45RA+ positively selected. Every receptor here comes from a man aged 18 to 29 in good health.

The chain employs TRBV11-2 and TRBJ1-4; D call uncertain. The V gene's germline CDR1 is SGHAT and CDR2 FQNNGV. V was cut by 1 base and J by 0 bases, with 12 bases left in between. The CDR3 length is 17 residues. The CDR3 nucleotides read TGTGCCAGCAGCTTAGCATCTGACCCTCCAACTAATGAAAAACTGTTTTTT. Its protein product is CASSLASDPPTNEKLFF.

This rearrangement joins TRBV6-1 to TRBJ1-1, with D possibly matching TRBD1 (6 bases). This CDR3 contains 14 residues. Germline V gene data show CDR1 as MNHNS and CDR2 as SASEGT. Trimming stripped 5 bases from V and 3 bases from J, with 13 bases between. CDR3 region: CASSRTDKYTEAFF. CDR3 coding DNA: TGTGCCAGCAGTCGGACAGACAAATACACTGAAGCTTTCTTT.

The V gene is TRBV2, the J gene TRBJ2-1, with D possibly being TRBD2 (5 bases). V dropped 4 bases and J dropped 1 base, with 11 bases sitting between them. Germline V CDR1 and CDR2: SNHLY, FYNNEI. CDR3 size: 15 residues. CDR3 sequence (DNA): TGTGCCAGCAGTGGGGGTAGCGCGTCCTACAATGAGCAGTTCTTC. The encoded protein is CASSGGSASYNEQFF.

The gene calls are TRBV28 and TRBJ1-2; D unclear. V lost 3 bases and J 8 bases, leaving 7 bases between the germline ends. The CDR3 covers 11 residues. CDR1 MDHEN and CDR2 SYDVKM come from the germline V gene. CDR3 protein: CASSLYRGYTF. In DNA, the CDR3 is TGTGCCAGCAGTTTGTATAGGGGCTACACCTTC.

A note on this clone: Relative to the germline gene, one junction end is altered; a read error may explain this. The chain's CDR3 is CANSYSKQPYEQYF. The CDR3 DNA is TGTGCCAACAGTTACTCTAAACAACCCTACGAGCAGTACTTC. The chain carries TRBV6-5 and TRBJ2-7; D uncertain. The CDR3 extends over 14 amino acids. Looked up from germline, CDR1 is MNHEY and CDR2 is SVGAGI.

This clone was found once. This chain uses TRBV11-2 with TRBJ2-5; tentatively, D is TRBD2 (6 bases). The CDR3 spans 13 residues. Germline values: CDR1 SGHAT, CDR2 FQNNGV. Trimming took 8 bases from V and 2 from J, leaving 12 bases between them. In DNA, the CDR3 is TGTGCCAGCGGATCGACTAGACAAGAGACCCAGTACTTC. Protein product: CASGSTRQETQYF.

J is TRBJ1-5 and V is TRBV28; D may be TRBD1 (5 bases). CDR3 length equals 16 residues. V shed 6 bases and J shed 4 bases, with 19 bases lying between them. Germline lookup yields CDR1 MDHEN and CDR2 SYDVKM. The CDR3 DNA sequence: TGTGCCAGCAGCCCCCTCGGGCAGGGCGGAAATCAGCCCCAGCATTTT. Translating it yields CASSPLGQGGNQPQHF.

The J gene is TRBJ2-5, the V gene TRBV5-4; 13 nucleotides agree with TRBD2. Per germline, CDR1 SGHNT and CDR2 YYREEE (reference sequence). CDR3 length: 15 residues. Trimming removed 4 bases from V and 5 bases from J; junction bases left unmatched: 5. DNA of the CDR3: TGTGCCAGCAGCCGCCTACTAGCGGGGGGGGAGACCCAGTACTTC. This gives the protein CASSRLLAGGETQYF.

This clone is a singleton in its sample. The rearrangement links TRBV7-2 to TRBJ1-1, with 7 bases aligning to TRBD1. Germline V lookup: CDR1 SGHTA, CDR2 FQGNSA. This CDR3 is built from 14 residues. V dropped 1 base and J dropped 6; count of bases not matched to a gene: 5. The CDR3 DNA sequence: TGTGCCAGCAGCTTAGGTGGAGGGGGCTCTGAAGCTTTCTTT. This translates into CASSLGGGGSEAFF.

The chain recombines TRBV4-3 with TRBJ2-5; possible D gene TRBD1, 6 bases. CDR1 LGHNA and CDR2 YSLEER come from the germline V gene. CDR3 length equals 17 residues. Trimming took 5 bases from V and 4 from J, leaving 23 bases between them. Here the CDR3 reads CASSYLDGDISGETQYF. The CDR3 DNA follows: TGCGCCAGCAGCTATTTGGACGGGGACATCTCGGGAGAGACCCAGTACTTC.

The gene calls are TRBV19 and TRBJ2-2, with a weak D call TRBD2 (6 bases). The CDR3 sequence is 16 residues long. V dropped 3 bases and J dropped 0 bases, with 11 bases sitting between them. Germline CDR1 and CDR2: LNHDA and SQIVND (reference sequence). CDR3 residues: CASSIPGTPNTGELFF. The CDR3 DNA reads TGTGCCAGTAGTATTCCTGGGACTCCGAACACCGGGGAGCTGTTTTTT.

This clone was seen just once. The V and J genes are TRBV11-2 and TRBJ1-1; no clear D. V lost 1 base to trimming and J lost 0 bases, with 9 bases between them. This CDR3 is built from 15 residues. The germline CDR1 and CDR2 sequences are SGHAT and FQNNGV. Written as DNA, the CDR3 is TGTGCCAGCAGCTTAGGTCAGGCCATGAACACTGAAGCTTTCTTT. Translating it yields CASSLGQAMNTEAFF.

The chain has TRBV5-4 and TRBJ2-3; TRBD2 matches 7 bases. Unmatched junction bases numbered 22, after V lost 4 bases and J lost 11 bases. The germline CDR1 and CDR2 sequences are SGHNT and YYREEE (reference sequence). This CDR3 has 17 amino acids. In DNA, the CDR3 is TGTGCCAGCAGCCCAAGGGAGGCAGGGACTATTAAAGTCATGCAGTATTTT. It specifies CASSPREAGTIKVMQYF.

The chain links TRBV18 to TRBJ2-1; TRBD1 matches at 9 bases. CDR1 KGHSH and CDR2 LQKENI come from the germline V gene. This CDR3 spans 17 amino acids. Germline trimming cut 1 base from V and 6 bases from J; bases unmatched to any gene: 10. The CDR3 spells CASSPRRQGDLFNEQFF. CDR3 coding DNA: TGTGCCAGCTCACCACGTCGACAGGGGGATCTGTTCAATGAGCAGTTCTTC.

This chain connects TRBV2 to TRBJ2-7; TRBD2 matches at 7 bases. The V and J ends lost 4 bases and 7 bases, in that order; junction bases with no gene match: 13. In germline, CDR1 is SNHLY, CDR2 FYNNEI. The CDR3 consists of 15 residues. CDR3 sequence (DNA): TGTGCCAGCAGTGGGGCTAGCGGCCTATCGCGGGAGCAGTACTTC. This translates into CASSGASGLSREQYF.

This chain connects TRBV7-2 to TRBJ1-6; 7 positions match TRBD1. J lost 5 bases, V lost 5 bases, and 6 bases had no gene match. CDR3 length: 15 amino acids. Germline V gives CDR1 SGHTA, CDR2 FQGNSA. The CDR3 region has the DNA TGTGCCAGCAGCCTGGACAGGAGAAATAATTCACCCCTCCACTTT. Its protein is CASSLDRRNNSPLHF.

The J gene is TRBJ1-5, the V gene TRBV7-9; 8 bases map to TRBD1. CDR3 length: 16 residues. The V and J ends lost 5 bases and 2 bases, in that order; junction bases with no gene match: 8. Germline values: CDR1 SEHNR, CDR2 FQNEAQ (reference sequence). CDR3 region: CASSPTGDFGNQPQHF. The CDR3 nucleotides read TGTGCCAGCAGCCCGACAGGGGATTTTGGCAATCAGCCCCAGCATTTT.

About this clone itself: Distinct nucleotide sequences in the sample also encode this CDR3. The rearrangement joins TRBV6-1 to TRBJ1-5; 8 positions agree with TRBD1. CDR1 is MNHNS and CDR2 is SASEGT in the germline V gene. The CDR3 has 14 residues. V dropped 4 bases and J dropped 4; count of bases not matched to a gene: 3. The CDR3: CASSAQGGNQPQHF. The DNA for the CDR3 is TGTGCCAGCAGTGCACAGGGGGGAAATCAGCCCCAGCATTTT.

This clone came up once. The chain links TRBV6-5 to TRBJ2-6; D is unresolved. Germline CDR1 and CDR2: MNHEY and SVGAGI. CDR3 size: 14 residues. CDR3: CADFRRSGANVLTF. In nucleotides, the CDR3 is TGTGCAGACTTCCGGCGCTCTGGGGCCAACGTCCTGACTTTC.

Details on this clone: The same CDR3 is also encoded by other DNA sequences in this sample. The chain carries TRBV7-2 and TRBJ2-5, with D tentatively TRBD1 or TRBD2 (5 bases each). This CDR3 region has 13 residues. Between the trimmed V and J ends, which lost 5 bases and 5 bases, there was a span of 12 bases. CDR1 is SGHTA and CDR2 is FQGNSA in the germline V gene. Here the CDR3 reads CASSLGVLETQYF. In DNA, the CDR3 is TGTGCCAGCAGCCTGGGGGTTTTGGAGACCCAGTACTTC.

In the case of this clone: One end of the junction is discordant with germline, which a read error may explain. This chain uses TRBV7-7 with TRBJ2-1, with a weak D call TRBD2 (6 bases). Germline values: CDR1 SSHAT, CDR2 FNYEAQ (reference sequence). The CDR3 has 15 amino acids. The chain's CDR3 is CASSLVLTSRNEQFF. The DNA of the CDR3 is TGTGCTAGCAGCTTAGTTTTAACTAGCAGGAATGAGCAGTTCTTC. The full variable domain, with the rest looked up from reference TRBV7-7 and TRBJ2-1, is GAGVSQSPRYKVTKRGQDVTLRCDPISSHATLYWYQQALGQGPEFLTYFNYEAQPDKSGLPSDRFSAERPEGSISTLTIQRTEQRDSAMYRCASSLVLTSRNEQFFGPGTRLTVL.

This chain connects TRBV6-5 to TRBJ1-2; 10 nucleotides agree with TRBD1. Germline CDR1 and CDR2: MNHEY and SVGAGI. Losses at the gene ends were 6 bases for V and 7 bases for J; bases not matched to a gene: 8. The CDR3 sequence is 14 residues long. For the CDR3, the DNA is TGTGCCAGCAGCACCCCGGGACAGGGGATTGGCTACACCTTC. Protein sequence: CASSTPGQGIGYTF.

The rearrangement links TRBV10-2 to TRBJ1-1; D is unclear. The germline V gene has CDR1 WSHSY and CDR2 SAAADI. This CDR3 has 17 residues. Deletions cut 4 bases from V and 0 bases from J, with 18 bases between. The CDR3 reads CASSVWAPGSLNTEAFF. The DNA for the CDR3 is TGCGCCAGCAGTGTATGGGCCCCAGGATCCCTGAACACTGAAGCTTTCTTT.

The chain joins TRBV10-2 to TRBJ1-4; D gene uncertain. Germline V gene data show CDR1 as WSHSY and CDR2 as SAAADI. The V gene lost 2 bases and the J gene lost 2 bases, with 9 bases spanning the gap. The CDR3 extends over 15 amino acids. The CDR3 spells CASSESPGTNEKLFF. In DNA, the CDR3 is TGCGCCAGCAGTGAGAGTCCGGGCACTAATGAAAAACTGTTTTTT.

A word on this clone: Different DNA sequences within this sample yield the same CDR3. The rearrangement uses TRBV27 and TRBJ1-2, with TRBD1 matching over 7 bases. J gave up 8 bases and V 3 bases, and 3 bases lay outside the gene matches. CDR1 is MNHEY and CDR2 is SMNVEV in the germline V gene (reference sequence). There are 12 residues in the CDR3. The CDR3 nucleotides read TGTGCCAGCAGTTTGACAGGGCAAGGCTACACCTTC. This translates into CASSLTGQGYTF.

This clone was picked up one time. The chain joins TRBV29-1 to TRBJ2-7; D gene unclear. This CDR3 contains 14 residues. Trimming took off 6 bases at V and 3 bases at J, with 18 bases between the two ends. Germline-derived CDR1 and CDR2 are SQVTM and ANQGSEA. The CDR3 sequence: CSVALRSNDYEQYF. The CDR3 nucleotides are TGCAGCGTCGCGCTAAGATCTAATGACTACGAGCAGTACTTC.

V and J are TRBV6-1 and TRBJ1-6; D is unclear. Trimming took 7 bases from V and 11 from J, leaving 12 bases between them. The CDR3 contains 12 residues. Germline V gives CDR1 MNHNS, CDR2 SASEGT. CDR3 nucleotide sequence: TGTGCCAGCACCTGGGGATCTCCACCCCTCCACTTT. It is translated as CASTWGSPPLHF.

V and J are TRBV4-1 and TRBJ2-7, with D unclear. CDR3 length equals 12 residues. Germline lookup yields CDR1 MGHRA and CDR2 YSYEKL. Trimming stripped 3 bases from V and 3 bases from J, with 6 bases between. CDR3 in DNA: TGCGCCAGCAGCCACAAGGGCTACGAGCAGTACTTC. Translated, it gives CASSHKGYEQYF.

The chain couples TRBV7-2 to TRBJ2-7, with TRBD1 matching 7 bases. Trimming took 5 bases from V and 1 from J; bases not matched to a gene: 8. The germline gives CDR1 SGHTA, CDR2 FQGNSA. The CDR3 spans 15 residues. CDR3 sequence (DNA): TGTGCCAGCAGCCCCACAGGGGTGTGGTCCTACGAGCAGTACTTC. As protein: CASSPTGVWSYEQYF.

This clone was seen once. The gene calls are TRBV27 and TRBJ1-5; 9 positions match TRBD1. The CDR3 sequence is 16 residues long. From germline, CDR1 is MNHEY and CDR2 SMNVEV (reference sequence). Trimming at V came to 6 bases and at J to 2 bases, leaving 8 bases not matched to a gene. This CDR3 is CASSISRTGGNQPQHF. The CDR3 bases are TGTGCCAGCAGCATCAGTCGGACAGGGGGCAATCAGCCCCAGCATTTT.